Presented here are 10 T cell receptor beta chains from one specimen sequenced in a study of cytomegalovirus exposure and HLA in healthy donors. Vbeta (60) and Jbeta (13) primers were used in the PCR. Libraries were prepared by immunoSEQ multiplex PCR; TCRdb keeps only in-frame clonotypes and omits some of them. The sample records under 150,000 clones, roughly two thirds being singletons. The source material was PBMCs. These receptors came from a woman in her thirties or forties in good health and CMV-seronegative.

This clone has a handful of counts. The rearrangement joins TRBV6-5 to TRBJ1-1, with D perhaps matching TRBD1 (6 bases). CDR1 and CDR2 from the germline V gene are MNHEY and SVGAGI. This CDR3 is 14 amino acids long. V lost 8 bases and J lost 2, with 15 bases in between. In DNA, the CDR3 is TGTGCCAGCGGACAGTGGTGGGGTAACACTGAAGCTTTCTTT. Translating gives CASGQWWGNTEAFF.

V usage is TRBV7-9 and J usage is TRBJ1-4; TRBD1 aligns across 7 bases. Trimming took 5 bases from V and 8 from J; bases not matched to a gene: 11. The length of the CDR3 is 15 residues. The germline CDR1 and CDR2 sequences are SEHNR and FQNEAQ (reference sequence). The CDR3 loop reads CASSVGTVRGEKLFF. The CDR3 DNA reads as TGTGCCAGCAGCGTCGGGACAGTCCGGGGAGAAAAACTGTTTTTT.

V gene TRBV4-1 combines with J gene TRBJ2-1, with TRBD1 as a possible D gene (5 bases). The CDR3 totals 16 residues. CDR1 is MGHRA and CDR2 is YSYEKL in the germline V gene. Deletions cut 3 bases from V and 7 bases from J, with 19 bases between. CDR3 coding DNA: TGCGCCAGCAGCCATCCTGGGGCCACTAAGGGGAATGAGCAGTTCTTC. Amino acids: CASSHPGATKGNEQFF.

The V call is TRBV7-9, the J call TRBJ1-2; the match to TRBD1 covers 7 bases. CDR1 is SEHNR, CDR2 FQNEAQ, per germline (reference sequence). The CDR3 runs to 14 residues. J was trimmed by 6 bases and V by 3 bases; bases with no gene match: 7. CDR3 sequence: CASSFAQGLDGYTF. CDR3 bases: TGTGCCAGCAGCTTCGCACAGGGGTTAGATGGCTACACCTTC.

V is TRBV4-2 and J is TRBJ2-3; TRBD2 matches at 13 bases. V trimming: 3 bases; J trimming: 3 bases; junction bases outside the gene matches: 0. CDR3 length equals 15 residues. Per germline, CDR1 LGHNA and CDR2 YNFKEQ. DNA for the CDR3: TGTGCCAGCAGCCAGGGACTAGCGGGGACAGATACGCAGTATTTT. Protein: CASSQGLAGTDTQYF.

The chain uses TRBV9 and TRBJ2-3, with TRBD2 as a possible D gene (6 bases). The CDR3 spans 14 residues. The ends were cut back, 3 bases at V and 9 bases at J, with 17 bases in the middle. Germline loops: CDR1 SGDLS, CDR2 YYNGEE. CDR3 coding DNA: TGTGCCAGCAGCGCCCCGACGAGGGAGGAGACGCAGTATTTT. As protein: CASSAPTREETQYF. Complete variable domain (other parts from reference TRBV9 and TRBJ2-3): DSGVTQTPKHLITATGQRVTLRCSPRSGDLSVYWYQQSLDQGLQFLIQYYNGEERAKGNILERFSAQQFPDLHSELNLSSLELGDSALYFCASSAPTREETQYFGPGTRLTVL.

This chain connects TRBV5-1 to TRBJ1-5; D gene uncertain. Trimming stripped 0 bases from V and 4 bases from J, with 5 bases between. Per the germline V gene, CDR1 is SGHRS and CDR2 is YFSETQ. This CDR3 has 13 amino acids. CDR3 sequence: CASSLDGNQPQHF. Written as DNA, the CDR3 is TGCGCCAGCAGCTTGGACGGGAATCAGCCCCAGCATTTT.

V is TRBV6-1 and J is TRBJ2-1, with 7 bases matching TRBD1. The V and J ends lost 6 bases and 8 bases, in that order; junction bases with no gene match: 7. Germline loops: CDR1 MNHNS, CDR2 SASEGT. The CDR3 covers 13 residues. CDR3: CASRALDRYEQFF. The CDR3 region has the DNA TGTGCCAGCAGAGCCTTGGACAGGTATGAGCAGTTCTTC.

The V gene is TRBV7-3, the J gene TRBJ2-2; unclear D gene. The germline CDR1 and CDR2 sequences are SGHTA and FQGTGA. The germline V and J ends were trimmed by 3 bases and 2 bases, with 4 bases remaining between them. The CDR3 has 13 residues. Here the CDR3 reads CASSLTNTGELFF. The DNA of the CDR3 is TGTGCCAGCAGCTTGACAAACACCGGGGAGCTGTTTTTT. The full variable domain, completed using reference TRBV7-3 and TRBJ2-2, is GAGVSQTPSNKVTEKGKYVELRCDPISGHTALYWYRQSLGQGPEFLIYFQGTGAADDSGLPNDRFFAVRPEGSVSTLKIQRTERGDSAVYLCASSLTNTGELFFGEGSRLTVL.

The chain links TRBV4-1 to TRBJ2-2; unclear D gene. CDR3 length: 15 amino acids. CDR1 is MGHRA and CDR2 is YSYEKL in the germline V gene. Trimming pared 2 bases from V and 3 bases from J, leaving 10 bases between. Here the CDR3 DNA reads TGCGCCAGCAGCCAACTACGACGGGACACCGGGGAGCTGTTTTTT. Translating gives CASSQLRRDTGELFF.